This is a list of T cell receptor beta chains from one sample in a study of cytomegalovirus exposure and HLA in healthy donors. Clones were read by immunoSEQ multiplex PCR, and TCRdb kept only the in-frame ones, dropping some. This table holds about 150,000 clones, more than 8% found once. The sequenced material came from PBMCs. These TCRs come from a man aged 45-60 years in good health and CMV-seronegative. Each CDR3 is given with its conserved first and last residue. The D gene is left open where the match is weak. Rows may omit the clone size; those that give it use once, few, many or a size class.

cdr3_nt | cdr3_aa | v_call | d_call | j_call | clone_size
TGTGCCAGCAGCAATCGGGACAGGGGTATTAGCAATCAGCCCCAGCATTTT | CASSNRDRGISNQPQHF | TRBV7-3 | TRBD1 | TRBJ1-5 | .
TGTGCCAGCGTGTCCAAGGGGTACAATGAGCAGTTCTTC | CASVSKGYNEQFF | TRBV25-1 | . | TRBJ2-1 | .
TGTGCCTGGAGAAGACTGATGAACACTGAAGCTTTCTTT | CAWRRLMNTEAFF | TRBV30 | . | TRBJ1-1 | .
TGCGCCAGCAGTCAATCCTTGACAGGGTTACTTTCCTACGAGCAGTACTTC | CASSQSLTGLLSYEQYF | TRBV23-1 | TRBD1 | TRBJ2-7 | .
TGTGCTAGCAGCCCGGGACAACGGGGCGAAAAACTGTTTTTT | CASSPGQRGEKLFF | TRBV7-7 | . | TRBJ1-4 | few
TGTGCCAGCAGAGAGGACAGGGTAGACGCAGATACGCAGTATTTT | CASREDRVDADTQYF | TRBV6-1 | TRBD1 | TRBJ2-3 | few
TGTGCCAGCAGCTTCAGGGGGTTAGGGTCACCCCTCCACTTT | CASSFRGLGSPLHF | TRBV11-3 | TRBD1 | TRBJ1-6 | few
TGTGCCACCAGCAGAGCGGGAGAATTAGCGGGGGGGGACAATACACATTACGAGCAGTACTTC | CATSRAGELAGGDNTHYEQYF | TRBV15 | TRBD2 | TRBJ2-7 | .
TGCGCCAGCAGCTTGTCTAGCGGGAGCTCCTACGAGCAGTACTTC | CASSLSSGSSYEQYF | TRBV5-1 | TRBD2 | TRBJ2-7 | once
TGCGCCAGCAGCTTGTTCCTGGGGCCTACCCAAGAGACCCAGTACTTC | CASSLFLGPTQETQYF | TRBV5-1 | . | TRBJ2-5 | few
TGTGCCAGCAGTGAAGAAGGTGGGACAGGGGGAACTGATGAGCAGTACTTC | CASSEEGGTGGTDEQYF | TRBV6-1 | TRBD1 | TRBJ2-7 | .
TGTGCCAGCAGTTACCTAGCGGGAGGTCTCACAGATACGCAGTATTTT | CASSYLAGGLTDTQYF | TRBV6-6 | TRBD2 | TRBJ2-3 | few
TGTGCTATCAGGGGGAGCTCTGGGGCCAACGTCCTGACTTTC | CAIRGSSGANVLTF | TRBV7-9 | TRBD1 | TRBJ2-6 | .
TGCAGCGTGAACGTGGGGGGGAACACTGAAGCTTTCTTT | CSVNVGGNTEAFF | TRBV29-1 | . | TRBJ1-1 | few
TGTGCCTGGAGCGCCTCGGGAGTCAGTCAGCCCCAGCATTTT | CAWSASGVSQPQHF | TRBV30 | . | TRBJ1-5 | few
TGTGCCAGCAGTGGAGGGACTAGCGAGAACAATGAGCAGTTCTTC | CASSGGTSENNEQFF | TRBV25-1 | TRBD2 | TRBJ2-1 | few
TGTGCCAGCAGCCCCCCAAGAGCGGGGGGATCCGGGGAGCTGTTTTTT | CASSPPRAGGSGELFF | TRBV9 | TRBD2 | TRBJ2-2 | few
TGTGCCAGCAGTGATAGGGGGGACAGGGGGCTCTATGGCTACACCTTC | CASSDRGDRGLYGYTF | TRBV28 | TRBD1 | TRBJ1-2 | .
TGTGCCAGTAGTATTCAGGGGGCGCACACTGAAGCTTTCTTT | CASSIQGAHTEAFF | TRBV19 | TRBD1 | TRBJ1-1 | few
TGTGCCATCAGTGAGTCTCCGGGACAGGGATTTGACGAGCAGTACTTC | CAISESPGQGFDEQYF | TRBV10-3 | TRBD1 | TRBJ2-7 | .
TGTGCCAGCAGGTCGACTAGCGGTTCCTACAATGAGCAGTTCTTC | CASRSTSGSYNEQFF | TRBV27 | TRBD2 | TRBJ2-1 | .
TGCGCCAGCAGCTTAACTTCATCTAGTGAAAAACTGTTTTTT | CASSLTSSSEKLFF | TRBV5-1 | . | TRBJ1-4 | few
TGTGCCAGCAGAGAGAAACCCCACCCTAGCAATCAGCCCCAGCATTTT | CASREKPHPSNQPQHF | TRBV28 | . | TRBJ1-5 | .
TGTGCCAGTAGTACCCAGGGTGAACAGCCCCAGCATTTT | CASSTQGEQPQHF | TRBV19 | . | TRBJ1-5 | .
TGTGCCAGCAGTATAAACTATGGCTACACCTTC | CASSINYGYTF | TRBV28 | . | TRBJ1-2 | few
TGTGCCAGTAGTACACCGACAGGGAAGGGTAATGAAGCTTTCTTT | CASSTPTGKGNEAFF | TRBV19 | TRBD1 | TRBJ1-1 | .
TGTGCCAGCAGGTACACTAGCGGGGGTTCCTACGAGCAGTACTTC | CASRYTSGGSYEQYF | TRBV6-1 | TRBD2 | TRBJ2-7 | few
TGCGCCAGCAGCTTGGACGGGGGACCGAACTATGGCTACACCTTC | CASSLDGGPNYGYTF | TRBV5-1 | . | TRBJ1-2 | few
TGTGCCAGCAGCACCGGGACTGGAATAACCGAGCAGTACTTC | CASSTGTGITEQYF | TRBV9 | . | TRBJ2-7 | .
TGTGCCAGCAGTGATTGGGCCGAGACAGGGGCAGGGGATACGCAGTATTTT | CASSDWAETGAGDTQYF | TRBV2 | TRBD1 | TRBJ2-3 | .
TGTGCCAGCTCACCGGGTTTCCCCGGACGGGGATTAGCCAAAAACATTCAGTACTTC | CASSPGFPGRGLAKNIQYF | TRBV18 | . | TRBJ2-4 | .
TGTGCCAGCAGCTTAGATAGTAACTATGGCTACACCTTC | CASSLDSNYGYTF | TRBV7-9 | . | TRBJ1-2 | .
TGTGCCAGCAGCTTTGGACAGGGTGACTCCTACGAGCAGTACTTC | CASSFGQGDSYEQYF | TRBV7-8 | TRBD1 | TRBJ2-7 | few